The present T cell receptor beta chain was sequenced within a study of blood T cell repertoires in COVID-19. In the study overall: Samples representing acute and convalescent COVID-19 were sourced from the United States, Italy and Spain.

Authors' processing steps: For nucleated cells, counts were estimated from reference gene primer amplification. Clones were read by immunoSEQ multiplex PCR, and TCRdb kept only the in-frame ones, dropping some. For V, J and clone size, that table is used; D and trimming come from the DNA. The sample records about 200,000 clones, over 80% being singletons. Sequenced: peripheral blood. The source of this sequence is a man in his sixties with COVID-19, enrolled during active disease.

The CDR3 region has the DNA TGTGCCAGCAGTTCTACACAGGGGAATCAGCCCCAGCATTTT. It is translated as CASSSTQGNQPQHF. The J gene is TRBJ1-5, the V gene TRBV6-5; the match to TRBD1 covers 7 bases. CDR1 is MNHEY and CDR2 is SVGAGI in the germline V gene. The CDR3 loop spans 14 amino acids. Losses at the gene ends were 4 bases for V and 4 bases for J; bases not matched to a gene: 4.